Reported below is one TCR beta chain. Its antigen specificity is not known. No base quality information exists; no much larger clone differs at one position. Library method: the immunoSEQ multiplex PCR assay. For the multiplex PCR, a mixture combining 60 forward primers for TCR Vbeta segments and 13 reverse primers for TCR Jbeta segments was used. Amplification of the CDR3 region of rearranged TCR beta genes was performed with a multiplex PCR assay on genomic DNA. The amplified TCR beta libraries were sequenced on the Illumina HiSeq System as 87-base-pair reads. Per the source publication's procedure: A later analysis counted about 80 million unique TCR beta chains across the 650 to 700 repertoires, and some 11 million of these chains were shared by at least two donors. Raw reads were error-corrected and collapsed into unique sequences with a nearest-neighbor algorithm that merged closely related sequences to remove PCR and sequencing errors. Alignment of CDR3 sequences to IMGT reference sequences was used to assign V, D and J gene segments. For a sequence to be retained, at least a six-nucleotide match to both a V gene segment and a J gene segment was required. Rearrangements were called productive when the CDR3 lacked stop codons and stayed in frame with V and J; all others were non-productive. Following IMGT convention, CDR3 was defined as the stretch from the second conserved V-encoded cysteine up to the conserved J-encoded phenylalanine. In an earlier analysis of approximately 590 of the donors, sequences lacking an unambiguous match to a single V gene segment were excluded. An earlier analysis of a few hundred of the donors called V segments functional above 56.7% productive rearrangements and segregating when the between-donor standard deviation exceeded 5%. A statistical classification framework was built to diagnose cytomegalovirus status from the catalog of TCR beta chain sequences. V and J gene assignment, in a later analysis, came from comparing TCR nucleotide sequences with IMGT/GENE-DB human TR gene sequences. A later analysis assigned CDR3 sequences and most-parsimonious VDJ recombination scenarios with the TCRdist pipeline. In a later analysis, each TCR beta chain was defined by its CDR3 amino acid sequence together with its V-gene family, and reads without a unique V-gene family were excluded. To address suspected cross-contamination and a sequencing artifact, a later analysis removed 450 to 700 highly shared, low-generation-probability nucleotide sequences. A later analysis calculated a clonal expansion index for each public chain from normalized within-repertoire ranks of inferred template counts. In a later analysis, generation probabilities were computed using a VDJ recombination model fitted to out-of-frame rearrangements, and the results were checked against IGoR. A later analysis scored TCR-TCR, TCR-HLA and TCR-CMV co-occurrence with hypergeometric tests, applying a repertoire-size bias correction to TCR pairs. In a later analysis, false discovery rates were estimated by permuting HLA or CMV assignments 20 times. In a later analysis, co-occurring TCRs were grouped with DBSCAN, and TCRdist sequence similarity was added when clustering was performed within HLA-allele-positive subsets. Repertoires with fewer than 30,000 or more than 120,000 public chains, plus five repertoires with anomalous nucleotide sharing, were excluded from co-occurrence clustering. Held by TCRdb, this immuneACCESS table contains in-frame sequences only and omits some clones. Under half of the omission traces to an unresolved V gene where checked; the cause of the rest is unknown. V, J and clone size reflect that table, while D and trimming were determined from the DNA. Present in this sample are approximately 120,000 clones, roughly 85% of which were seen just once. Jointly, the top ten make up 6% to 8% of the sample.

The cohort comprised 710 or so healthy bone marrow donors. At the time of sampling, all cohort members were nominally healthy, though unrecorded immune exposures were likely present. The donor was CMV seropositive and belonged to the group of about 290 seropositive cohort members. Every donor gave a peripheral blood sample, and the peripheral blood mononuclear cells from that sample were used for TCR beta sequencing. The Qiagen DNeasy Blood Extraction Kit was used to extract genomic DNA from the blood cell samples. These data belong to a study of cytomegalovirus exposure and HLA in healthy donors (dated by TCRdb to the late 2010s). The study in broad terms: An earlier analysis of 550 to 700 of the donors reported 250 to 300 Gb of sequence data and 117 million unique TCR beta sequences from 190 million or so T cells. Roughly 300 gigabases of sequencing data and 70 million to 100 million unique TCR sequences were included in an early release covering around 650 HLA-typed donors. Of the roughly 400 genotyped donors, roughly 80% fell in the genetic ancestry cluster associated with self-reported Caucasian donors. The study aimed to test whether signatures of past pathogen exposure could be identified by cataloging public T cell receptors. Using immunosequencing, the study profiled T cell repertoires from 500 to 800 subjects and related those repertoires to cytomegalovirus serostatus. A separate validation cohort of roughly 130 different subjects was used in addition to the roughly 670-subject first cohort. To predict cytomegalovirus infection status, the study brought together high-throughput TCR immunosequencing, statistical association of individual TCRs with disease status, and machine learning. To study patterns of TCR occurrence, a later analysis re-analyzed previously published TCR beta repertoires from around 660 donors and added high-resolution HLA genotyping. In the later analysis, no new phenotypic data were used to find candidate immune exposures; instead, reliance was placed on TCR beta sequences and their occurrence across donors. An earlier analysis of 500 to 650 of the donors applied high-throughput TCR beta sequencing to assess whether each TCR beta V gene segment acted as functional or pseudogenic. Donor age, sex, ethnicity and CMV serostatus were compiled alongside the repertoire data. A later genetic analysis used genome-wide SNP genotypes for about 65% of the roughly 670 donors, treating that subset as a discovery cohort. All discovery cohort repertoires had been generated using a single sequencing platform. HLA typing covered class I and class II loci at four-digit resolution. Typing coverage varied by locus: 629-630 donors for A, B, C, DRB1 and DQB1; 500 to 550 for DQA1; around 570 for DPA1; approximately 450 for DPB1. Several DR-DQ haplotypes were treated as single units for association and clustering because of strong linkage in the cohort. Among some 410 genotyped donors of the cohort, an average of approximately 250,000 unique TCR beta nucleotide sequences were sequenced per donor, roughly 18% of them non-productive.

Results the study describes overall, beyond this receptor: A later analysis associated 16,951 TCR beta sequences with specific HLA alleles at a false discovery rate of 0.05. Because counts were too low, 15 to 20 rarely observed V segments, including chromosome 9 orphons, were excluded from the earlier analysis of some 590 of the donors. A further reported finding was that TCR beta sequences accurately predicted the HLA-A and HLA-B alleles for most subjects in the first cohort. For the cohort, immune exposure information was limited to CMV serostatus. The study listed 164 TCR beta chains as associated with cytomegalovirus. This cohort had only TCR beta chains sequenced, and the lack of alpha or paired-chain data limited which features could be detected. In a later genetic analysis, fewer N-insertions in productive TCRs were reported among donors in an Asian-associated ancestry cluster than the approximately 710-donor mean. The authors suggested that the approach could potentially be generalized to other disease states and immunological phenotypes. In a later analysis, HLA-associated TCR beta chains showed more clonal expansion and lower generation probabilities than non-associated chains that were equally common. Because HLA typing was missing for some donors at each locus, association tests included only the typed subset. In vitro tests confirmed that a few of the cytomegalovirus-associated TCR beta chains recognize cytomegalovirus antigens. When HLA alleles, especially DR and DQ, strongly co-occurred, TCR associations were difficult to assign to individual alleles. Several of the top co-occurrence clusters appeared to be linked to parvovirus B19, influenza, CMV and Epstein-Barr virus, according to a later analysis. A later genetic analysis associated a missense DCLRE1C variant with V-gene and J-gene trimming of TCR beta chains, and an independent cohort replicated the association. While some public TCRs were present in many individuals, most TCR sequences turned up only very rarely across donors. Cytomegalovirus status was reported to be diagnosed by the classifier with high specificity and sensitivity in both the original and validation cohorts. A group of highly shared sequence variants was considered likely to be a technical artifact of the sequencing pipeline. Correlated functional status among segregating V segments might reflect linkage disequilibrium, but an unknown experimental factor could not be ruled out. In a later analysis, TCR association rates were found to vary across HLA loci, with the most associated TCRs seen for DRB1 alleles and the fewest for HLA-C alleles. The presence/absence analyses assumed that sequencing depth was roughly uniform across donors, and that assumption may not be true. In an earlier analysis of approximately 590 of the donors, most TCR beta V segments appeared in productive rearrangements about 87% or about 30% of the time, broadly matching IMGT annotations. Some IMGT-functional V segments, including TRBV6-2 and TRBV6-3, could not be told apart with the 87-base-pair reads, so those segments were excluded. According to a later analysis, most CMV-associated TCR beta chains appeared to be HLA-restricted, and the HLA associations seemed to be driven largely by CMV exposure.

Via the germline V gene, CDR1 is SNHLY and CDR2 FYNNEI. The germline V and J ends show losses of 3 bases and 6 bases respectively, and no gene match explains 9 bases of the junction. The CDR3 holds 15 amino acids from the cysteine to the phenylalanine. Of all the DNA, just the CDR3 is kept, 45 bases in frame from base 1. The sequence came from a woman in her 30s in good health and CMV-seropositive. The chain uses TRBV2 and TRBJ1-2; the junction holds 8 bases that match TRBD1. Material for sequencing was PBMCs. The CDR3 region: CASSDQGAPGDGYTF. The base sequence is TGTGCCAGCAGTGATCAGGGGGCACCCGGGGATGGCTACACCTTC.